This record looks at one T cell receptor (beta chain) sequence and its context. Trimming took 1 base from V and 1 from J, leaving 14 bases between them. Germline values: CDR1 LGHNA, CDR2 YSLEER. This CDR3 is built from 17 residues. The record originates from a study of shared T cell receptors in the human thymus. The table came from immunoSEQ multiplex PCR; TCRdb's copy has only in-frame clones and leaves some out. The sample has 650,000 to 950,000 clones, around 85% seen once. The sample was also reused in another study, on human thymus T cells. As that report states: The sample donors, healthy Finnish infants, were having corrective surgery for congenital heart defects. Obtained as resections during corrective heart surgery, the thymus tissue was then studied. Blood and thymic repertoires both appeared biased in V and J gene usage. Among unrelated individuals, related research reported thymic repertoires that overlapped highly.

The chain joins TRBV4-3 to TRBJ2-1; possibly TRBD1 for D (5 bases). The TCR was taken from a girl less than two years old with a congenital heart defect. Sequencing was done on a sample of thymocytes. CDR3 protein: CASSQATQGSSYNEQFF. CDR3 nucleotide sequence: TGCGCCAGCAGCCAAGCGACTCAGGGATCTTCCTACAATGAGCAGTTCTTC.